This T cell receptor (beta chain) derives from a study of blood T cell repertoires in COVID-19. Study-level background: Nucleic acid was either cDNA or gDNA, and it came from T cells, B-cell-depleted T cells, or PBMCs.

Cohort placement rested on clinical history that participants reported themselves. What the recovered Cohort 3 donors had was two negative PCRs, clearance, or symptom resolution. Using immunoSEQ multiplex PCR, the repertoire was profiled, and TCRdb retains in-frame clones only, with some absent. This sample carries more than 400,000 clones, approximately 90% of them seen once, and the ten largest clones take roughly 0.72%. This clonotype was obtained from a woman between 18 and 29 years old who had recovered from COVID-19. Sequences were obtained from PBMCs or T cells enriched from blood (not recorded which).

In DNA form, the CDR3 reads TGTGCCAGCAGTTTGGGGAGCTTGGGAAGGAACACCATATATTTT. Translating it yields CASSLGSLGRNTIYF. This sequence joins TRBV28 and TRBJ1-3; D uncertain. With 3 bases removed from V and 7 bases from J, the gap between germline ends came to 16 bases. Germline CDR1 and CDR2: MDHEN and SYDVKM. The CDR3 totals 15 residues.